Listed below are T cell receptor beta chains from one sample, sequenced in a study of a mutant IDH1 vaccine in newly diagnosed glioma. TCRdb's table, derived via immunoSEQ multiplex PCR, lists solely in-frame clones and lacks some. Of tens of thousands of clones listed, roughly 83% are singletons. The antigens of these receptors remain unknown. Sample: PBMCs, taken from a glioma patient whose treatment included an IDH1 peptide vaccine. These receptors came from a man aged 30 to 39 with glioma. Each CDR3 is given with its conserved first and last residue. Each record gives: J gene, D gene, clone size, V gene, CDR3 DNA, CDR3 protein. D genes are given only for firm matches. Size tells how often a clone was seen (once, few, many) or the class of an expanded clone, and some rows leave it out.

j_gene: TRBJ2-5; d_gene: TRBD1; abundance: -; v_gene: TRBV2; CDR3nt: TGTGCCAGCCAAGGGGGCCAACAAGAGACCCAGTACTTC; CDR3aa: CASQGGQQETQYF
j_gene: TRBJ1-4; d_gene: -; abundance: -; v_gene: TRBV15; CDR3nt: TGTGCCACCAGCGGGACTAATGAAAAACTGTTTTTT; CDR3aa: CATSGTNEKLFF
j_gene: TRBJ1-1; d_gene: -; abundance: -; v_gene: TRBV12-1; CDR3nt: TGTGCCAGCAGCCTTAGACAGGGTCGGACTGAAGCTTTCTTT; CDR3aa: CASSLRQGRTEAFF
j_gene: TRBJ1-5; d_gene: TRBD1; abundance: -; v_gene: TRBV30; CDR3nt: TGTGCCTGGGGGACAGCTGAGAATCAGCCCCAGCATTTT; CDR3aa: CAWGTAENQPQHF
j_gene: TRBJ1-5; d_gene: -; abundance: -; v_gene: TRBV28; CDR3nt: TGTGCCAGCAGGCCAGGGTTGGGCAATCAGCCCCAGCATTTT; CDR3aa: CASRPGLGNQPQHF
j_gene: TRBJ2-7; d_gene: -; abundance: -; v_gene: TRBV10-3; CDR3nt: TGTGCCAGCCATGAGGGGAACGAGCAGTACTTC; CDR3aa: CASHEGNEQYF
j_gene: TRBJ2-2; d_gene: TRBD2; abundance: -; v_gene: TRBV5-1; CDR3nt: TGCGCCAGCAGCGAAACACTAGCGGGATCCGGGGAGCTGTTTTTT; CDR3aa: CASSETLAGSGELFF
j_gene: TRBJ2-3; d_gene: TRBD2; abundance: -; v_gene: TRBV5-4; CDR3nt: TGTGCCAGCAGCCGGGTTAGCGGGAGTAGGGCAGATACGCAGTATTTT; CDR3aa: CASSRVSGSRADTQYF
j_gene: TRBJ1-2; d_gene: TRBD1; abundance: -; v_gene: TRBV29-1; CDR3nt: TGCAGCGTTAAGGAGGGACAGGACGGGGGCTACACCTTC; CDR3aa: CSVKEGQDGGYTF
j_gene: TRBJ1-6; d_gene: -; abundance: few; v_gene: TRBV4-1; CDR3nt: TGCGCCAGCAGCCACGCCGGCCAGGGCAGCTCACCCCTCCACTTT; CDR3aa: CASSHAGQGSSPLHF
j_gene: TRBJ1-1; d_gene: TRBD1; abundance: -; v_gene: TRBV5-4; CDR3nt: TGTGCCAGCAGCTTTCCGGGACAGGGGAGCACTGAAGCTTTCTTT; CDR3aa: CASSFPGQGSTEAFF
j_gene: TRBJ1-6; d_gene: -; abundance: -; v_gene: TRBV5-1; CDR3nt: TGCGCCAGCAGCTTGGACGGCGCTTATAATTCACCCCTCCACTTT; CDR3aa: CASSLDGAYNSPLHF
j_gene: TRBJ1-2; d_gene: TRBD1; abundance: -; v_gene: TRBV6-5; CDR3nt: TGTGCCAGCAGTTCCCGGGACAGGGGGCACTATGGCTACACCTTC; CDR3aa: CASSSRDRGHYGYTF
j_gene: TRBJ1-4; d_gene: -; abundance: -; v_gene: TRBV29-1; CDR3nt: TGCAGCGTTCTCAGGGCATCAGCCGAAAAACTGTTTTTT; CDR3aa: CSVLRASAEKLFF
j_gene: TRBJ2-7; d_gene: -; abundance: -; v_gene: TRBV28; CDR3nt: TGTGCCAGCAGAAGCCGGGACAGCGGGGATCTAGCCTCCTACGAGCAGTACTTC; CDR3aa: CASRSRDSGDLASYEQYF
j_gene: TRBJ1-3; d_gene: TRBD1; abundance: -; v_gene: TRBV9; CDR3nt: TGTGCCAGCAGCGCCGGAATGACAGGGGCTGGAAACACCATATATTTT; CDR3aa: CASSAGMTGAGNTIYF
j_gene: TRBJ1-1; d_gene: -; abundance: -; v_gene: TRBV7-2; CDR3nt: TGTGCCAGCAGCTTAGAGAACACTGAAGCTTTCTTT; CDR3aa: CASSLENTEAFF
j_gene: TRBJ1-1; d_gene: -; abundance: -; v_gene: TRBV7-9; CDR3nt: TGTGCCAGCAGCTTATCCGGGACAAACACTGAAGCTTTCTTT; CDR3aa: CASSLSGTNTEAFF
j_gene: TRBJ2-2; d_gene: TRBD2; abundance: -; v_gene: TRBV7-9; CDR3nt: TGTGCCAGCAGCTTAGTCCTAGGACTAGCGACCGGGGAGCTGTTTTTT; CDR3aa: CASSLVLGLATGELFF
j_gene: TRBJ1-1; d_gene: -; abundance: -; v_gene: TRBV6-1; CDR3nt: TGTGCCAGCACCCCCGTCACTGATCGGTTCGCTGAAGCTTTCTTT; CDR3aa: CASTPVTDRFAEAFF
j_gene: TRBJ1-5; d_gene: -; abundance: -; v_gene: TRBV19; CDR3nt: TGTGCCAGTAGTTCAGACACTGTAGCAAATCAGCCCCAGCATTTT; CDR3aa: CASSSDTVANQPQHF
j_gene: TRBJ2-1; d_gene: -; abundance: -; v_gene: TRBV6-4; CDR3nt: TGTGCCAGCAGTGACTCTGGCAGAGGCTACAATGAGCAGTTCTTC; CDR3aa: CASSDSGRGYNEQFF
j_gene: TRBJ1-4; d_gene: -; abundance: -; v_gene: TRBV6-1; CDR3nt: TGTGCCAGCACGCGAGCAAGGGGTGAAAAACTGTTTTTT; CDR3aa: CASTRARGEKLFF